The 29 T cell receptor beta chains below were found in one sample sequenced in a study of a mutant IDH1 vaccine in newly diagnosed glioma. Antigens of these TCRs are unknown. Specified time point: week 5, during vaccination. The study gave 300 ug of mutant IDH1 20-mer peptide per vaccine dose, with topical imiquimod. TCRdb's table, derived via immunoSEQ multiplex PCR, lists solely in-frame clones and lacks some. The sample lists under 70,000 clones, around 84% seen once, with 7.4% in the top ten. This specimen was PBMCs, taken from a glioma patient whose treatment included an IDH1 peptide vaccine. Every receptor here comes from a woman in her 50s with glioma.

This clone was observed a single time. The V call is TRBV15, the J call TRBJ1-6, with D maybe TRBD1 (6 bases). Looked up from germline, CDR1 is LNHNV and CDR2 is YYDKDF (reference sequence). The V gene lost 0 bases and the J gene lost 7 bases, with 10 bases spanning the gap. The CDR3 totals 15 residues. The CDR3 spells CATSRDPGANSPLHF. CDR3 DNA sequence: TGTGCCACCAGCAGAGATCCGGGGGCCAATTCACCCCTCCACTTT.

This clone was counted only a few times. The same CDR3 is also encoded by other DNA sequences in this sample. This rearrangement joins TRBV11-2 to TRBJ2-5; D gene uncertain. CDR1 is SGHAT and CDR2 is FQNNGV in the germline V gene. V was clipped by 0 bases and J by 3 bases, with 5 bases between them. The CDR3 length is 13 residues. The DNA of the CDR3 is TGTGCCAGCAGCTTAGAGCCAGAAGAGACCCAGTACTTC. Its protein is CASSLEPEETQYF.

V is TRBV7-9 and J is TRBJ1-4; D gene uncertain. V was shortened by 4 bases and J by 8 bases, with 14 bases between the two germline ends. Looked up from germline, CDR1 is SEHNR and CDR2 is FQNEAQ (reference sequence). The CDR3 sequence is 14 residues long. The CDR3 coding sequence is TGTGCCAGCAGCTCCGTCGAACCGGGAGAAAAACTGTTTTTT. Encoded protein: CASSSVEPGEKLFF.

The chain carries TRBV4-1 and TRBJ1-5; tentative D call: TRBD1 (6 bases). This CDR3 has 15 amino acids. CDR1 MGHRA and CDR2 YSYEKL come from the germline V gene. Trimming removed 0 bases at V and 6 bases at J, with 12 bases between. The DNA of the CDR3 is TGCGCCAGCAGCCAAGATAACAGGGTAACTCAGCCCCAGCATTTT. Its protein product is CASSQDNRVTQPQHF.

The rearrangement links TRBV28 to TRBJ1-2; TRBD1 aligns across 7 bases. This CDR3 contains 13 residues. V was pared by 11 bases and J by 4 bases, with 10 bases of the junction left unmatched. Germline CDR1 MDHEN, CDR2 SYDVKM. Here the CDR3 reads CAGSGGRAYGYTF. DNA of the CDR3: TGTGCCGGATCAGGGGGTAGAGCCTATGGCTACACCTTC.

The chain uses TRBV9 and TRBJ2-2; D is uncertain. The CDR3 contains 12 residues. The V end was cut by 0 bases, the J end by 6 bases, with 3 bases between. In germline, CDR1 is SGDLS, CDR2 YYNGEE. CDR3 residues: CASSVDAGELFF. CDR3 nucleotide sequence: TGTGCCAGCAGCGTAGACGCCGGGGAGCTGTTTTTT.

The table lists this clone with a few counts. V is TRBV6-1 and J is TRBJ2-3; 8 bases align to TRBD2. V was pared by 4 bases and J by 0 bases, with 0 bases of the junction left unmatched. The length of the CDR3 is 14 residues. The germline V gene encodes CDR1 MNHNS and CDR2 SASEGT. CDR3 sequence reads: CASSGLASTDTQYF. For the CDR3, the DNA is TGTGCCAGCAGTGGACTAGCGAGCACAGATACGCAGTATTTT.

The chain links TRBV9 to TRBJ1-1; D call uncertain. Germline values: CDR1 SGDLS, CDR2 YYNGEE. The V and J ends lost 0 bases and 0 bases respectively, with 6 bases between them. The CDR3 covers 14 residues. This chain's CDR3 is CASSVEGLNTEAFF. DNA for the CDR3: TGTGCCAGCAGCGTAGAAGGTTTGAACACTGAAGCTTTCTTT.

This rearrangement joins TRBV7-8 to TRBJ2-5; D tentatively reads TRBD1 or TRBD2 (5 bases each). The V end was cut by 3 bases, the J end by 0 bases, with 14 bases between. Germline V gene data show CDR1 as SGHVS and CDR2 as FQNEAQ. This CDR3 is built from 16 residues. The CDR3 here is CASSFGDGLYQETQYF. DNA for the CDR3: TGTGCCAGCAGCTTCGGGGACGGGCTGTACCAAGAGACCCAGTACTTC.

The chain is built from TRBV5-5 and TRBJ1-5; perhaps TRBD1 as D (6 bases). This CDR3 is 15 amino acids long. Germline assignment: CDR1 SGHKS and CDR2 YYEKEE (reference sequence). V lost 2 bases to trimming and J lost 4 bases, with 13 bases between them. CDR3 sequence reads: CASSFLTGSNQPQHF. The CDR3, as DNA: TGTGCCAGCAGCTTCTTGACAGGCAGTAATCAGCCCCAGCATTTT.

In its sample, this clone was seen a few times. CDR3 sequence: CASTPGETEAFF. CDR3 in DNA: TGTGCCAGTACTCCGGGGGAGACTGAAGCTTTCTTT. The chain has TRBV19 and TRBJ1-1; possible D gene TRBD1, 5 bases. CDR3 length equals 12 residues. Per the germline V gene, CDR1 is LNHDA and CDR2 is SQIVND (reference sequence). The germline V and J ends were trimmed by 7 bases and 5 bases, with 11 bases remaining between them.

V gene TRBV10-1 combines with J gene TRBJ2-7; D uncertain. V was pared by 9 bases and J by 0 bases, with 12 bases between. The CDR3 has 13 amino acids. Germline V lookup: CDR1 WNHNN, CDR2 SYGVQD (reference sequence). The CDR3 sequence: CARSPSSSYEQYF. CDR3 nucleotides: TGCGCCAGATCCCCGTCAAGCTCCTACGAGCAGTACTTC.

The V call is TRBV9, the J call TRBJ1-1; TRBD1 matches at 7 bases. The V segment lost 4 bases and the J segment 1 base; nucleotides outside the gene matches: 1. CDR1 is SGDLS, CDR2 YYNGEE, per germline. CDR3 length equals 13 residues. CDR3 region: CASSRDRNTEAFF. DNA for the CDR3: TGTGCCAGCAGCCGGGACAGGAACACTGAAGCTTTCTTT.

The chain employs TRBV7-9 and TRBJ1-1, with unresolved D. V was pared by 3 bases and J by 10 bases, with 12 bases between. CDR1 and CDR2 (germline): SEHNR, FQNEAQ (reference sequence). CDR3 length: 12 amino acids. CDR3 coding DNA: TGTGCCAGCAGCTTTCAAAACATGGGAGCTTTCTTT. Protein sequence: CASSFQNMGAFF.

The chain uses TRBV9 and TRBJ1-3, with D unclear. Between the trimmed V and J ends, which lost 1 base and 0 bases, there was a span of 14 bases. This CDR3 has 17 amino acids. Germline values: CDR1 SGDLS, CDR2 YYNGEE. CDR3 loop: CASSVSPVGSSGNTIYF. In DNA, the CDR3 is TGTGCCAGCAGCGTATCCCCGGTCGGATCCTCTGGAAACACCATATATTTT.

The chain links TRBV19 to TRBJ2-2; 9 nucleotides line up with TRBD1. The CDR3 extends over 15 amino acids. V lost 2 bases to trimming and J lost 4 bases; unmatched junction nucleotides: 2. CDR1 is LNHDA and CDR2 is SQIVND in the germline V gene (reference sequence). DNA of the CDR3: TGTGCCAGTAGTATAACAGGGGGCGGCACCGGGGAGCTGTTTTTT. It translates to CASSITGGGTGELFF.

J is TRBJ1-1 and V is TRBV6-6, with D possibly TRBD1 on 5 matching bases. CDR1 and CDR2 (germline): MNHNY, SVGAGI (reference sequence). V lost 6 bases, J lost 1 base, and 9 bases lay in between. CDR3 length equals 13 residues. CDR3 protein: CASRTDKNTEAFF. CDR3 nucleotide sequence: TGTGCCAGCAGAACGGACAAGAACACTGAAGCTTTCTTT.

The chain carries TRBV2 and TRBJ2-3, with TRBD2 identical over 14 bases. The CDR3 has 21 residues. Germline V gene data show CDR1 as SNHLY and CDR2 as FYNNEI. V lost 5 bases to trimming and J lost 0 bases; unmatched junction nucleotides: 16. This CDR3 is CASSFIFGTSGGLTSTDTQYF. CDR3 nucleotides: TGTGCCAGCAGTTTCATTTTTGGGACTAGCGGGGGACTAACTAGCACAGATACGCAGTATTTT. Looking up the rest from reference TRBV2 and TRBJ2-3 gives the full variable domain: EPEVTQTPSHQVTQMGQEVILRCVPISNHLYFYWYRQILGQKVEFLVSFYNNEISEKSEIFDDQFSVERPDGSNFTLKIRSTKLEDSAMYFCASSFIFGTSGGLTSTDTQYFGPGTRLTVL.

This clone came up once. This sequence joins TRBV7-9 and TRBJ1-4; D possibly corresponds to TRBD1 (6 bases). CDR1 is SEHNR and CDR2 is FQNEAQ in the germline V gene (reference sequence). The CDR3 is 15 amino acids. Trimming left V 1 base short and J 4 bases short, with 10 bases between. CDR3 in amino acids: CASSLGTVDNEKLFF. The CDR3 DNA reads TGTGCCAGCAGCTTAGGGACAGTCGATAATGAAAAACTGTTTTTT.

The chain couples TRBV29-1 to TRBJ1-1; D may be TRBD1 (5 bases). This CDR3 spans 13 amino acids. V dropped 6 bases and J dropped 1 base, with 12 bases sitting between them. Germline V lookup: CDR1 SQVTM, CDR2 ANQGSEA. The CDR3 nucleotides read TGCAGCGTGACCCACGGGGGGAACACTGAAGCTTTCTTT. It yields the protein CSVTHGGNTEAFF.

CDR3 sequence: CASSYSGRPTGGYTF. The CDR3 nucleotides read TGTGCCAGCAGTTACTCGGGACGGCCAACCGGTGGCTACACCTTC. The chain joins TRBV6-6 to TRBJ1-2, with D maybe TRBD1 (5 bases). Trimming left V 0 bases short and J 7 bases short, with 15 bases between. The CDR3 runs to 15 residues. CDR1 is MNHNY and CDR2 is SVGAGI in the germline V gene (reference sequence).

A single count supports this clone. For the CDR3, the DNA is TGTGCCAGCAGGCCGACAGGGGGCAACACTGAAGCTTTCTTT. Translation: CASRPTGGNTEAFF. This chain connects TRBV27 to TRBJ1-1; 10 nucleotides align to TRBD1. This CDR3 has 14 amino acids. Germline V CDR1 and CDR2: MNHEY, SMNVEV (reference sequence). The junction had 3 bases not matched to a gene; V was cut back by 6 bases and J by 2 bases.

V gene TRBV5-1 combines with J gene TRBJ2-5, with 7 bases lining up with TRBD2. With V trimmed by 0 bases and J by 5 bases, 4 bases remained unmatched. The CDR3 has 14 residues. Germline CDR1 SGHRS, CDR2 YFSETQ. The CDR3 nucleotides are TGCGCCAGCAGCTTGGAAAAGGGAGGGGAGACCCAGTACTTC. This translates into CASSLEKGGETQYF.

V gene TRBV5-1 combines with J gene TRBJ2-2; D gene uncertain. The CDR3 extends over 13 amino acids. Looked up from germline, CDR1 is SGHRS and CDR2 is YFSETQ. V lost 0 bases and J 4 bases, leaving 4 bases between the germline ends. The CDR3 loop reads CASSLGVTGELFF. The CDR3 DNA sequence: TGCGCCAGCAGCTTGGGCGTCACCGGGGAGCTGTTTTTT. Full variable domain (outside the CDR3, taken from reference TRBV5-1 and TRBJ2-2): KAGVTQTPRYLIKTRGQQVTLSCSPISGHRSVSWYQQTPGQGLQFLFEYFSETQRNKGNFPGRFSGRQFSNSRSEMNVSTLELGDSALYLCASSLGVTGELFFGEGSRLTVL.

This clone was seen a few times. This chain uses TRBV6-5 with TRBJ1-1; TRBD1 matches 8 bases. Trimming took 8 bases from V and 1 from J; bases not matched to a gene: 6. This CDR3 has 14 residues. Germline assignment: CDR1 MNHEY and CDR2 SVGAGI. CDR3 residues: CASRQGTSNTEAFF. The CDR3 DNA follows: TGTGCCAGCCGACAGGGGACATCGAACACTGAAGCTTTCTTT.

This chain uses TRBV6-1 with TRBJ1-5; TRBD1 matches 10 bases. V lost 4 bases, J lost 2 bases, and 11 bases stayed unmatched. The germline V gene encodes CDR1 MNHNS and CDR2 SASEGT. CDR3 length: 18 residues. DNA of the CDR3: TGTGCCAGCAGTGGGGGGCTAGACAGGGGGCGCGGCAATCAGCCCCAGCATTTT. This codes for CASSGGLDRGRGNQPQHF.

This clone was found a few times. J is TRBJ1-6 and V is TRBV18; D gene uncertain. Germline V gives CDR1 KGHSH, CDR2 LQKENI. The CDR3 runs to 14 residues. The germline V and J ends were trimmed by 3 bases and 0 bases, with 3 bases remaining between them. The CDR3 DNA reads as TGTGCCAGCTCACCCGACTCCTATAATTCACCCCTCCACTTT. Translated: CASSPDSYNSPLHF.

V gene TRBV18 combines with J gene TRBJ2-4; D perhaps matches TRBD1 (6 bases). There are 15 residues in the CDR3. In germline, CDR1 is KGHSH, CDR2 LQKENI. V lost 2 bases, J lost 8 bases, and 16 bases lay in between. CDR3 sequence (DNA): TGTGCCAGCTCACCAGATTCGGCAGGGGCGGACATTCAGTACTTC. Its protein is CASSPDSAGADIQYF.

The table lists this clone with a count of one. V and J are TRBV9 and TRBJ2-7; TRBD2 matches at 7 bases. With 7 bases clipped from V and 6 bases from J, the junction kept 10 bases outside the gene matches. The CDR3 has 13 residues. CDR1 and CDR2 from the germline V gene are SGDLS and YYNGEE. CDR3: CASGGGALGEQYF. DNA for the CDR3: TGTGCCAGCGGGGGAGGGGCCCTCGGCGAGCAGTACTTC.